The rows below give T cell receptor beta chains drawn from one sample of a study of OX40 agonist ivuxolimab in advanced cancers. Assay used: immunoSEQ multiplex PCR; TCRdb lists only in-frame clones, some missing. Of around 71,000 clones listed, roughly 86% are singletons. This sample comprised CD4+ or CD8+ T cells sorted from blood, obtained in a trial of the OX40 agonist ivuxolimab. The origin of the receptors is an adult with an advanced solid tumor such as melanoma, head and neck, liver or kidney cancer. Both conserved end residues are part of each CDR3. A D gene is named only where the DNA matches it firmly. The listing skips clone size in some rows; elsewhere it reads once, few, many or a size class.

j_call clone_size d_call v_call cdr3_aa cdr3_nt
TRBJ2-1 NA TRBD2 TRBV11-3 CASSSGGAGWDEQFF TGTGCCAGCAGCTCCGGGGGAGCGGGGTGGGATGAGCAGTTCTTC
TRBJ2-7 NA TRBD1 TRBV6-6 CASRGGQGRVWKQYF TGTGCCAGCAGGGGCGGACAGGGCAGGGTGTGGAAGCAGTACTTC
TRBJ2-5 NA NA TRBV9 CASSATVQETQYF TGTGCCAGCAGTGCGACAGTCCAAGAGACCCAGTACTTC
TRBJ1-5 NA NA TRBV28 CASSLTDFYSNQPQHF TGTGCCAGCAGTTTGACGGATTTCTATAGCAATCAGCCCCAGCATTTT
TRBJ2-2 NA TRBD2 TRBV28 CASSLFSGRAAGELFF TGTGCCAGCAGTTTATTTAGCGGGAGGGCCGCCGGGGAGCTGTTTTTT
TRBJ2-7 NA NA TRBV5-1 CASSLGSSRLLFYEQYF TGCGCCAGCAGCTTGGGATCATCAAGGCTTCTCTTCTACGAGCAGTACTTC
TRBJ1-2 once NA TRBV28 CASSLRGSNYGYTF TGTGCCAGCAGTTTAAGGGGATCCAACTATGGCTACACCTTC
TRBJ2-3 NA NA TRBV29-1 CSVDLRPSTDTQYF TGCAGCGTTGATTTGCGGCCGAGCACAGATACGCAGTATTTT
TRBJ2-3 NA TRBD2 TRBV7-9 CASSLGVAGDTDTQYF TGTGCCAGCAGCTTAGGGGTAGCGGGAGACACAGATACGCAGTATTTT
TRBJ2-4 NA TRBD2 TRBV18 CASSPTSGIQYF TGTGCCAGCTCACCAACTAGCGGTATTCAGTACTTC
TRBJ2-5 NA TRBD2 TRBV7-2 CASSLGGTSGKGLKETQYF TGTGCCAGCAGCTTGGGGGGGACTAGCGGGAAGGGTTTAAAAGAGACCCAGTACTTC
TRBJ2-5 NA NA TRBV18 CASSPTDQETQYF TGTGCCAGCTCACCCACAGACCAAGAGACCCAGTACTTC
TRBJ1-4 NA NA TRBV9 CASSARLQGGSEKLFF TGTGCCAGCAGCGCGAGACTACAGGGAGGAAGTGAAAAACTGTTTTTT
TRBJ2-7 NA NA TRBV13 CASSFRSYEQYF TGTGCCAGCAGCTTCCGCTCCTACGAGCAGTACTTC
TRBJ1-2 NA NA TRBV5-1 CASSLGQAELGYTF TGCGCCAGCAGCCTCGGACAAGCCGAGCTGGGCTACACCTTC
TRBJ2-5 NA NA TRBV6-6 CASSSSGVETQYF TGTGCCAGCAGTAGTTCAGGGGTAGAGACCCAGTACTTC
TRBJ1-5 NA NA TRBV5-5 CASSLTYSVKSQHF TGTGCCAGCAGCTTGACTTATTCAGTGAAGTCCCAGCATTTT
TRBJ2-3 NA TRBD2 TRBV7-2 CATTYQAGGRDTQYF TGTGCCACCACCTATCAAGCGGGAGGGCGAGATACGCAGTATTTT
TRBJ2-5 NA TRBD1 TRBV5-4 CASSSLDREETQYF TGTGCCAGCAGCTCCCTCGACAGGGAAGAGACCCAGTACTTC
TRBJ2-5 NA TRBD1 TRBV5-1 CASSWTGVGETQYF TGCGCCAGCAGCTGGACAGGGGTCGGGGAGACCCAGTACTTC
TRBJ2-4 NA TRBD1 TRBV2 CASSSGTGVNIQYF TGTGCCAGCAGCTCCGGGACAGGGGTAAACATTCAGTACTTC
TRBJ1-5 NA NA TRBV27 CASSFKGSNQPQHF TGTGCCAGCAGTTTCAAGGGAAGCAATCAGCCCCAGCATTTT
TRBJ1-4 NA TRBD1 TRBV5-1 CASSLSGGNEKLFF TGCGCCAGCAGCTTGTCAGGGGGTAATGAAAAACTGTTTTTT
TRBJ1-1 NA NA TRBV4-1 CASSQLFPHLNTEAFF TGCGCCAGCAGCCAACTGTTCCCACATCTGAACACTGAAGCTTTCTTT
TRBJ1-1 NA NA TRBV4-2 CASSQGQPMNTEAFF TGTGCCAGCAGCCAAGGACAGCCTATGAACACTGAAGCTTTCTTT
TRBJ2-3 NA TRBD1 TRBV6-1 CASSGGDRATDTQYF TGTGCCAGCAGTGGGGGGGACAGGGCAACAGATACGCAGTATTTT
TRBJ1-2 few TRBD1 TRBV2 CASRPTGGYGYTF TGTGCCAGCAGGCCTACAGGGGGCTATGGCTACACCTTC